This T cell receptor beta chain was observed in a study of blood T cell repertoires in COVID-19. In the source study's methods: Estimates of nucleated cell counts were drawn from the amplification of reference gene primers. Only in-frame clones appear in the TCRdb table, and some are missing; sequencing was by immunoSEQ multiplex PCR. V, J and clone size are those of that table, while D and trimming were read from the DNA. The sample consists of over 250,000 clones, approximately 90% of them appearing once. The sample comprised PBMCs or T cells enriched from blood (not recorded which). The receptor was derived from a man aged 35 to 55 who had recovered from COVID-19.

CDR3 nucleotide sequence: TGCGCCAGCAGCCAAGGGAACAGGGGGCACAATGAGCAGTTCTTC. It is translated as CASSQGNRGHNEQFF. The chain uses TRBV4-1 and TRBJ2-1; 9 bases map to TRBD1. With 1 base clipped from V and 5 bases from J, the junction kept 3 bases outside the gene matches. Germline lookup yields CDR1 MGHRA and CDR2 YSYEKL. This CDR3 is built from 15 residues.